Presented here are 13 T cell receptor beta chains from one specimen sequenced in a study of cytomegalovirus exposure and HLA in healthy donors (dated by TCRdb to the late 2010s). Library generation was performed with the immunoSEQ multiplex PCR assay. For the multiplex PCR, a mixture combining 60 forward primers for TCR Vbeta segments and 13 reverse primers for TCR Jbeta segments was used. The table comes from immuneACCESS by way of TCRdb, which keeps in-frame sequences with V and J called. Part of the clones is missing from these tables; in studies checked, under half for an unresolved V gene and the rest for unknown reasons. The sample table lists about 190,000 clones, about 87% of them with a count of one. The biggest ten clones account for 1% to 1.5% of the sample. Sequencing was done on a sample of PBMCs. The receptors derive from a man aged 30 to 45 in good health and CMV-seronegative.

This sequence joins TRBV12-1 and TRBJ1-1. TRBV12-1 is tagged as a pseudogene. The CDR3 consists of 16 residues. CDR3 nucleotides: TGTGCCAGCGATGGGGGTTCCGGGGGGCTAAGTGCTGAAGCTTTCTTT. This gives the protein CASDGGSGGLSAEAFF.

This clone has more than one count but fewer than ten. The CDR3: CASSLDSPGAKNIQYF. Here the CDR3 DNA reads TGTGCCAGCAGTTTGGACAGCCCTGGAGCCAAAAACATTCAGTACTTC. This chain uses TRBV28 with TRBJ2-4; weak D call: TRBD1 (6 bases). Trimming pared 3 bases from V and 0 bases from J, leaving 12 bases between. The CDR3 is made up of 16 amino acids. Germline V gene lookup returns CDR1 MDHEN and CDR2 SYDVKM.

This chain connects TRBV6-1 to TRBJ1-5, with a weak D call TRBD1 (5 bases). From germline, CDR1 is MNHNS and CDR2 SASEGT. The CDR3 has 15 amino acids. Trimming shortened V by 8 bases and J by 0 bases, and 14 bases separated the two germline ends. The CDR3 here is CASPGEGHSNQPQHF. As DNA, the CDR3 is TGTGCCAGCCCTGGGGAAGGACATAGCAATCAGCCCCAGCATTTT.

V is TRBV5-1 and J is TRBJ2-7; 10 bases fit TRBD1. The CDR3 contains 14 residues. Germline CDR1 reads SGHRS; CDR2 reads YFSETQ. V gave up 3 bases and J gave up 6 bases; unmatched junction bases: 6. CDR3 bases: TGCGCCAGCAGCTCCGGGACAGGGGCTATCGAGCAGTACTTC. This codes for CASSSGTGAIEQYF.

The chain has TRBV28 and TRBJ2-7, with TRBD2 matching 7 bases. V was clipped by 10 bases and J by 0 bases; unmatched bases: 6. Germline CDR1 and CDR2: MDHEN and SYDVKM. The CDR3 length is 13 residues. The CDR3 region is CATLAANSYEQYF. The CDR3 nucleotides are TGTGCCACCCTAGCGGCCAACTCCTACGAGCAGTACTTC.

The chain recombines TRBV28 with TRBJ2-2; possibly TRBD2 for D (6 bases). This CDR3 comprises 15 residues. The ends were cut back, 4 bases at V and 0 bases at J, with 9 bases in the middle. Germline V CDR1 and CDR2: MDHEN, SYDVKM. The CDR3, as DNA: TGTGCCAGCAGTTGGAGGGGAACGAACACCGGGGAGCTGTTTTTT. Translation gives CASSWRGTNTGELFF.

The gene calls are TRBV19 and TRBJ1-2; 7 bases line up with TRBD1. Losses at the gene ends were 5 bases for V and 1 base for J; bases not matched to a gene: 10. The CDR3 extends over 16 amino acids. CDR1 is LNHDA, CDR2 SQIVND, per germline (reference sequence). The CDR3 coding sequence is TGTGCCAGTAGTGTATCCGGGACAGACTTTAACTATGGCTACACCTTC. Translating gives CASSVSGTDFNYGYTF.

This chain connects TRBV6-5 to TRBJ1-1; no reliable D call. CDR1 is MNHEY and CDR2 is SVGAGI in the germline V gene. The CDR3 loop spans 15 amino acids. V lost 6 bases to trimming and J lost 3 bases, with 17 bases between them. The CDR3 spells CASSSPGESYTEAFF. As DNA, the CDR3 is TGTGCCAGCAGCTCCCCCGGGGAGTCGTACACTGAAGCTTTCTTT.

The chain joins TRBV6-5 to TRBJ1-2; 7 bases line up with TRBD1. The germline V gene encodes CDR1 MNHEY and CDR2 SVGAGI. This CDR3 comprises 14 residues. Trimming at V came to 2 bases and at J to 6 bases, leaving 6 bases not matched to a gene. Here the CDR3 DNA reads TGTGCCAGCAGTTACACGACAGGGCCAGATGGCTACACCTTC. Residues: CASSYTTGPDGYTF.

This clone showed up just once. The chain couples TRBV7-2 to TRBJ1-1; no clear D. Germline CDR1 is SGHTA and CDR2 is FQGNSA. There are 14 residues in the CDR3. Deletions cut 1 base from V and 5 bases from J, with 11 bases between. Written as DNA, the CDR3 is TGTGCCAGCAGCTTAGTGGGCGTCGGAACTGAAGCTTTCTTT. This sequence encodes CASSLVGVGTEAFF.

V gene TRBV6-7 combines with J gene TRBJ1-1; 7 nucleotides line up with TRBD1. TRBV6-7 is classed as an ORF, of uncertain function. The CDR3 has 20 residues. V gave up 3 bases and J gave up 1 base; unmatched junction bases: 20. In DNA form, the CDR3 reads TGTGCCAGCAGTTATACCTTACAGACAGGGCAAAGGGGGAAGAACACTGAAGCTTTCTTT. This codes for CASSYTLQTGQRGKNTEAFF.

The V and J genes are TRBV7-8 and TRBJ1-1; 9 bases are shared with TRBD1. The CDR3 has 13 amino acids. Germline assignment: CDR1 SGHVS and CDR2 FQNEAQ. V gave up 4 bases and J gave up 5 bases; unmatched junction bases: 2. This CDR3 is CASSWTGETEAFF. The CDR3 DNA reads as TGTGCCAGCAGCTGGACAGGGGAAACTGAAGCTTTCTTT.

The V gene is TRBV4-2, the J gene TRBJ2-1; 9 bases agree with TRBD2. Germline V gene sequence: CDR1 LGHNA, CDR2 YNFKEQ. There are 14 residues in the CDR3. Trimming at V came to 10 bases and at J to 2 bases, leaving 6 bases not matched to a gene. The DNA of the CDR3 is TGTGCCACCACGACTAGCGGCACCTACAATGAGCAGTTCTTC. Its translation: CATTTSGTYNEQFF.